This entry is about one TCR beta chain. Its antigen is undetermined. In germline, CDR1 is LNHNV, CDR2 YYDKDF (reference sequence). V lost 1 base to trimming and J lost 3 bases, with 13 bases between them. CDR3 size: 15 residues. This sample was taken from a study of shared clonotypes between healthy human individuals. Study-wide findings and caveats: When naive CD4 clonotypes were compared across a few donors, around 4.6% were shared. Generation probability values for non-shared clonotypes were lower than those for clonotypes shared by all four donors.

This table comes from immunoSEQ multiplex PCR, and its TCRdb copy is limited to in-frame clones, with some not included. The sample shows over 2 million clones, 85% to 95% of them seen only once. The source is a man aged 18 to 29 in good health. Some clones in this sample may be carry-over from other donors' samples. The V and J genes are TRBV15 and TRBJ2-7; D remains ambiguous. Sample: naive CD4+ T cells from PBMCs. Subset indicated: CD45RA+ positively selected. The CDR3 region has the DNA TGTGCCACCAGCAGAGTGATGGCTCCCTACTACGAGCAGTACTTC. It is translated as CATSRVMAPYYEQYF.